This TCR beta chain appears in the sequencing data of a study of T cell changes during pregnancy in multiple sclerosis. The CDR3 loop spans 18 amino acids. The V gene end was trimmed by 5 bases and the J gene end by 0 bases; junction bases not matched to a gene: 15. Germline CDR1 LGHNA, CDR2 YSLEER. Generated by immunoSEQ multiplex PCR, the TCRdb table keeps only in-frame clones and is missing some. This table holds around 24,000 clones, roughly 88% found once. The sequence came from a female donor in good health, enrolled as a control in a pregnancy study. The material was CD8+ T cells from peripheral blood mononuclear cells, obtained in the first trimester of pregnancy. This chain links TRBV4-3 with TRBJ2-7; 8 bases are a match to TRBD1. The DNA for the CDR3 is TGCGCCAGCAGCGGCGGGTATGGTGGACAGGGTTACTCCTACGAGCAGTACTTC. This translates into CASSGGYGGQGYSYEQYF.